The 14 T cell receptor beta chains in this list originate from one sample, sequenced in a study of blood T cell repertoires in COVID-19. Clones were sequenced by immunoSEQ multiplex PCR, and TCRdb holds only the in-frame ones, with some missing. The sample holds under 300,000 clones, more than 75% seen once. The sample consisted of PBMCs or T cells enriched from blood (not recorded which). These receptors were collected from a woman aged 55 to 70 in a cohort exposed to, infected with or recovered from COVID-19 (not recorded which).

The chain recombines TRBV4-3 with TRBJ2-1; a possible D gene is TRBD2 (5 bases). Trimming left V 0 bases short and J 4 bases short, with 10 bases between. CDR1 and CDR2 from the germline V gene are LGHNA and YSLEER. This CDR3 contains 15 residues. CDR3 nucleotide sequence: TGCGCCAGCAGCCAAGAGCGAGCGGTGTACAATGAGCAGTTCTTC. Its protein is CASSQERAVYNEQFF.

The chain couples TRBV2 to TRBJ1-4, with D maybe TRBD1 (5 bases). The CDR3 length is 15 residues. V lost 7 bases and J 6 bases, leaving 18 bases between the germline ends. The germline gives CDR1 SNHLY, CDR2 FYNNEI. The CDR3 here is CASIPPPGEYEKLFF. The CDR3 DNA follows: TGTGCCAGCATCCCCCCCCCGGGGGAGTATGAAAAACTGTTTTTT. The full variable domain, its missing parts supplied by reference TRBV2 and TRBJ1-4, is EPEVTQTPSHQVTQMGQEVILRCVPISNHLYFYWYRQILGQKVEFLVSFYNNEISEKSEIFDDQFSVERPDGSNFTLKIRSTKLEDSAMYFCASIPPPGEYEKLFFGSGTQLSVL.

The chain carries TRBV19 and TRBJ2-5; D possibly corresponds to TRBD2 (5 bases). Germline V lookup: CDR1 LNHDA, CDR2 SQIVND (reference sequence). V lost 5 bases, J lost 7 bases, and 14 bases lay in between. The CDR3 length is 13 residues. The CDR3 DNA is TGTGCCAGTAGTGTGGACCTGGAGGCGACCCAGTACTTC. Translation: CASSVDLEATQYF.

On this clone: Other DNA sequences from this sample encode an identical CDR3 as well. This chain uses TRBV4-2 with TRBJ2-1; 7 nucleotides align to TRBD2. CDR1 is LGHNA and CDR2 is YNFKEQ in the germline V gene. J lost 3 bases, V lost 0 bases, and 2 bases had no gene match. The CDR3 has 15 residues. CDR3 loop: CASSQEGGSYNEQFF. Written as DNA, the CDR3 is TGTGCCAGCAGCCAAGAAGGCGGGAGCTACAATGAGCAGTTCTTC.

The chain has TRBV24-1 and TRBJ2-4, with 7 bases identical to TRBD1. Germline-derived CDR1 and CDR2 are KGHDR and SFDVKD. The J segment lost 0 bases and the V segment lost 1 base, leaving 14 bases of the junction unmatched. There are 20 residues in the CDR3. The CDR3 here is CATSDFNPTTGVLAKNIQYF. In nucleotides, the CDR3 is TGTGCCACCAGTGATTTTAACCCGACTACAGGGGTACTAGCCAAAAACATTCAGTACTTC.

The rearrangement joins TRBV28 to TRBJ2-3, with D possibly matching TRBD1 (6 bases). Germline V lookup: CDR1 MDHEN, CDR2 SYDVKM. The CDR3 contains 13 residues. V dropped 8 bases and J dropped 2 bases, with 11 bases sitting between them. DNA of the CDR3: TGTGCCAGCGGGGGCTATTCCACAGATACGCAGTATTTT. It specifies CASGGYSTDTQYF.

The J gene is TRBJ2-7, the V gene TRBV5-1; TRBD2 is a possible D gene (6 bases). This CDR3 spans 15 amino acids. Per germline, CDR1 SGHRS and CDR2 YFSETQ. The V gene lost 0 bases and the J gene lost 4 bases, with 14 bases spanning the gap. The CDR3 spells CASSLAPSGQYEQYF. In DNA, the CDR3 is TGCGCCAGCAGCTTGGCCCCCAGCGGGCAATACGAGCAGTACTTC.

The genes are TRBV13 and TRBJ2-7; perhaps TRBD1 as D (5 bases). Germline CDR1 PRHDT, CDR2 FYEKMQ (reference sequence). The germline V and J ends were trimmed by 0 bases and 5 bases, with 8 bases remaining between them. The CDR3 covers 13 residues. In nucleotides, the CDR3 is TGTGCCAGCAGCTTAGGAGGGGCGGACGAGCAGTACTTC. It specifies CASSLGGADEQYF.

V usage is TRBV3-1 (or the pseudogene TRBV3-2) and J usage is TRBJ1-2; D unresolved. Germline V lookup: CDR1 LGHDT, CDR2 YNNKEL (reference sequence). CDR3 length equals 16 residues. The V gene lost 0 bases and the J gene lost 1 base, with 12 bases spanning the gap. The CDR3 reads CASSQDLTVSNYGYTF. The CDR3 region has the DNA TGTGCCAGCAGCCAAGATCTGACTGTCAGTAACTATGGCTACACCTTC.

The genes are TRBV28 and TRBJ1-2, with a weak D call TRBD1 (5 bases). Germline CDR1 MDHEN, CDR2 SYDVKM. The V end lost 8 bases, the J end lost 7 bases, and 20 bases lay between the germline ends. The CDR3 is made up of 14 amino acids. CDR3 sequence: CASVYAGGGRGYTF. The CDR3 DNA reads as TGTGCCAGCGTCTATGCCGGGGGTGGGCGTGGCTACACCTTC.

J is TRBJ1-5 and V is TRBV24-1; 9 bases are a match to TRBD1. After removal of 4 bases from V and 0 bases from J, the junction contained 9 bases not matched to a gene. The CDR3 consists of 18 residues. Germline assignment: CDR1 KGHDR and CDR2 SFDVKD. The CDR3 loop is CATSDPRDREYSNQPQHF. The DNA for the CDR3 is TGTGCCACCAGTGACCCTCGGGACAGGGAATATAGCAATCAGCCCCAGCATTTT.

This sequence joins TRBV27 and TRBJ1-2, with D hard to call. The CDR3 totals 16 residues. Trimming shortened V by 0 bases and J by 0 bases, and 11 bases separated the two germline ends. CDR1 MNHEY and CDR2 SMNVEV come from the germline V gene (reference sequence). CDR3 sequence reads: CASSLSGSRANYGYTF. CDR3 DNA: TGTGCCAGCAGTTTATCGGGCAGCCGAGCTAACTATGGCTACACCTTC.

This chain's CDR3 is CASRRDRSSYNSPLHF. The CDR3 DNA sequence: TGTGCCAGCAGACGAGACCGGAGCTCCTATAATTCACCCCTCCACTTT. The V gene is TRBV7-8, the J gene TRBJ1-6; unclear D gene. Germline CDR1 reads SGHVS; CDR2 reads FQNEAQ. V lost 6 bases and J lost 0, with 12 bases in between. The CDR3 runs 16 residues.

The chain has TRBV29-1 and TRBJ1-2, with 8 nucleotides matching TRBD1. The germline V gene has CDR1 SQVTM and CDR2 ANQGSEA. There are 11 residues in the CDR3. Unmatched junction bases numbered 4, after V lost 6 bases and J lost 7 bases. The CDR3 nucleotides read TGCAGCGTACAGGGGGGAGGTGGCTACACCTTC. This encodes CSVQGGGGYTF.